The source of this T cell receptor beta chain is a study of blood T cell repertoires in COVID-19. Study background: COVID-19 samples collected from the United States, Italy and Spain covered acute and convalescent phases. PBMCs, B-cell-depleted T cells, or T cells were the source of the cDNA or gDNA that made up the material.

Methods used by the authors: For nucleated cells, counts were estimated from reference gene primer amplification. Clones were read by immunoSEQ multiplex PCR, and TCRdb kept only the in-frame ones, dropping some. That table gives V, J and clone size, and the DNA gave D and trimming. The profile covers tens of thousands of clones, with around 86% appearing a single time and about a tenth taken by the ten largest. CDR1 SGDLS and CDR2 YYNGEE come from the germline V gene. With V trimmed by 4 bases and J by 3 bases, 5 bases remained unmatched. The CDR3 sequence is 15 residues long. This chain connects TRBV9 to TRBJ1-5; 9 bases match TRBD1. Sequencing was carried out using peripheral blood. This receptor was taken from a man between 65 and 85 years old with active or convalescent COVID-19. The CDR3 sequence: CASSSGTGNNQPQHF. The CDR3 coding sequence is TGTGCCAGCAGCTCAGGGACAGGGAACAATCAGCCCCAGCATTTT.